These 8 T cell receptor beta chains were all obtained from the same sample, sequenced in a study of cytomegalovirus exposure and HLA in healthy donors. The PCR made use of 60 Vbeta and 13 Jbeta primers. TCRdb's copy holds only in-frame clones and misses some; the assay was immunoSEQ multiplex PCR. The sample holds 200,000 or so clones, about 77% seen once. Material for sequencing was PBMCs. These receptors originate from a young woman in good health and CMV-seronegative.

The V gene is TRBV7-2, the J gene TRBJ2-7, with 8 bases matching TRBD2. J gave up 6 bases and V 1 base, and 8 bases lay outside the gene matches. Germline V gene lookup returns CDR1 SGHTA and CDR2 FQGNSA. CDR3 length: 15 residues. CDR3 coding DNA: TGTGCCAGCAGCTTAGACGGGAGCGGGAGAGGCGAGCAGTACTTC. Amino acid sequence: CASSLDGSGRGEQYF.

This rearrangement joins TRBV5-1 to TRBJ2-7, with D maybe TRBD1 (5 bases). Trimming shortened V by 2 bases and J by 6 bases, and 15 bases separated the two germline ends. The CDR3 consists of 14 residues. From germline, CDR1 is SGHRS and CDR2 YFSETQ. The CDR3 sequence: CASSFLGVLGEQYF. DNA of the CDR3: TGCGCCAGCAGCTTTTTAGGGGTTCTTGGCGAGCAGTACTTC.

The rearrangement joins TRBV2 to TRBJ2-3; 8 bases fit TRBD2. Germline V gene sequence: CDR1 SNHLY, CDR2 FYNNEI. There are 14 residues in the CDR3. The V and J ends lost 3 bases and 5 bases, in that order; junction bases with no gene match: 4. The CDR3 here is CASSESSGVDTQYF. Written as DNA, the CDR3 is TGTGCCAGCAGTGAGAGTAGCGGGGTAGATACGCAGTATTTT.

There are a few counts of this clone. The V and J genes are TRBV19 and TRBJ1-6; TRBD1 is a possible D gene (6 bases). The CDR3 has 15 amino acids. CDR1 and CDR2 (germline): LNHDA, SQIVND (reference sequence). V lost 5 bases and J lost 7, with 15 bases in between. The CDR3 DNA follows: TGTGCCAGTAGTTTCAGGACAGATCTCAATTCACCCCTCCACTTT. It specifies CASSFRTDLNSPLHF.

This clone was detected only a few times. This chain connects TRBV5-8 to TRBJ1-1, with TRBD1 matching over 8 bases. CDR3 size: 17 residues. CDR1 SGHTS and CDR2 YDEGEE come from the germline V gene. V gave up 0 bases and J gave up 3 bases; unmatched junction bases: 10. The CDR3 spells CASSLDAGGAGDTEAFF. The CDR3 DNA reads TGTGCCAGCAGCTTGGACGCAGGGGGCGCGGGGGACACTGAAGCTTTCTTT.

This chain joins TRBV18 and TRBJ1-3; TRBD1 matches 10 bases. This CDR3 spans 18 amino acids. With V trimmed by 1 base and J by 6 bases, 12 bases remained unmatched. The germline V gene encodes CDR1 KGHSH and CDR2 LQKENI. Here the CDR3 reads CASSPLKTGGALENTIYF. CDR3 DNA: TGTGCCAGCTCACCACTGAAGACAGGGGGCGCATTAGAAAACACCATATATTTT.

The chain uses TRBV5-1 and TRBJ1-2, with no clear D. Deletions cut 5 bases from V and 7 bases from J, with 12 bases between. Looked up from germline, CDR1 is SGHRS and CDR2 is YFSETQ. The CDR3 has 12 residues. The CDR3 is CASSLGEGGYTF. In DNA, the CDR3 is TGCGCCAGCAGTCTGGGTGAGGGTGGCTACACCTTC.

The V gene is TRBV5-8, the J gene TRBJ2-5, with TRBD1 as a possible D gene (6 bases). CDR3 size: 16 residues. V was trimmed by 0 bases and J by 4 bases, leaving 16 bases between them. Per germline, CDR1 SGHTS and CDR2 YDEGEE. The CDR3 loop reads CASSLGRQVTGETQYF. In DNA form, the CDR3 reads TGTGCCAGCAGCTTGGGACGACAGGTGACGGGAGAGACCCAGTACTTC.